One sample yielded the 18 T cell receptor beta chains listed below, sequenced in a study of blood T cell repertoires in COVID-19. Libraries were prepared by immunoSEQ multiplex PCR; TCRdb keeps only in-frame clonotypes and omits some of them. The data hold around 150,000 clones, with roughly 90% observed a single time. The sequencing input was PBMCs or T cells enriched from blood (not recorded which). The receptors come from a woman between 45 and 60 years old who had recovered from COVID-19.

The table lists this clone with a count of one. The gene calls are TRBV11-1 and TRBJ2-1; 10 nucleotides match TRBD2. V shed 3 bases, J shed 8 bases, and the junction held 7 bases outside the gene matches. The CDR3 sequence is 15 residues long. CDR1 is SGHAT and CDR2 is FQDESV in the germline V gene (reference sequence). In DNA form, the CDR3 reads TGTGCCAGCAGCTTTCGAGCGGGGGGGCCAGATGAGCAGTTCTTC. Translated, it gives CASSFRAGGPDEQFF. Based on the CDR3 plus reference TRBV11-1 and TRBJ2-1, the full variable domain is EAEVAQSPRYKITEKSQAVAFWCDPISGHATLYWYRQILGQGPELLVQFQDESVVDDSQLPKDRFSAERLKGVDSTLKIQPAELGDSAMYLCASSFRAGGPDEQFFGPGTRLTVL.

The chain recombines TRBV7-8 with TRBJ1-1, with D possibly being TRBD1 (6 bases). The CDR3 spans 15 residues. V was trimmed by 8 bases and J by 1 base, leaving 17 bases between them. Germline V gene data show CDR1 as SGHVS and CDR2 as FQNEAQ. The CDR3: CASSPWAGENTEAFF. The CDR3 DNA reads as TGTGCCAGCTCCCCGTGGGCAGGGGAGAACACTGAAGCTTTCTTT.

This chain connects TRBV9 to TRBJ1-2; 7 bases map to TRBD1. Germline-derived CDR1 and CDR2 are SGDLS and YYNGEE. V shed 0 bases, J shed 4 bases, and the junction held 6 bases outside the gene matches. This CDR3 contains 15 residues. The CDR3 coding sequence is TGTGCCAGCAGCGTAGAGCCGACAGGGAGCTATGGCTACACCTTC. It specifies CASSVEPTGSYGYTF.

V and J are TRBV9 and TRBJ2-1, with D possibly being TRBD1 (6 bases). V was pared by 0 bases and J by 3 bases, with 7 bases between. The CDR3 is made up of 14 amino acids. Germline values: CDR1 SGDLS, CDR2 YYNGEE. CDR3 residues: CASSVEGGYNEQFF. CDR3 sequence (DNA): TGTGCCAGCAGCGTAGAAGGGGGCTACAATGAGCAGTTCTTC. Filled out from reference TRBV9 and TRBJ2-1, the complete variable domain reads DSGVTQTPKHLITATGQRVTLRCSPRSGDLSVYWYQQSLDQGLQFLIQYYNGEERAKGNILERFSAQQFPDLHSELNLSSLELGDSALYFCASSVEGGYNEQFFGPGTRLTVL.

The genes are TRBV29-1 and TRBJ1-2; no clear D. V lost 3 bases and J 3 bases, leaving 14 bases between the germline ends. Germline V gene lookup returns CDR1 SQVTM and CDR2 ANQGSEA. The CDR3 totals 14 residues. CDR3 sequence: CSVESSAGYYGYTF. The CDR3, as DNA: TGCAGCGTTGAGTCATCCGCGGGGTACTATGGCTACACCTTC.

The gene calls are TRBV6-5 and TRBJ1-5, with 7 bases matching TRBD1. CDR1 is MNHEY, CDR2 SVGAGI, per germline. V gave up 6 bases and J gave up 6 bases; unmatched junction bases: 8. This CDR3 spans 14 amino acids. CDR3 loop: CASRTSGGVQPQHF. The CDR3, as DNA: TGTGCCAGCAGAACCTCAGGGGGAGTTCAGCCCCAGCATTTT.

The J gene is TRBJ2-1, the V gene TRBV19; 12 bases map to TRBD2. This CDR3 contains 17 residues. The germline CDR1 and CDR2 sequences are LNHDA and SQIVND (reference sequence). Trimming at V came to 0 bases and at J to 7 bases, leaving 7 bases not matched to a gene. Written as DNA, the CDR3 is TGTGCCAGTAGTATAGAGAATCTAGCGGGGGGGCCAAATGAGCAGTTCTTC. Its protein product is CASSIENLAGGPNEQFF.

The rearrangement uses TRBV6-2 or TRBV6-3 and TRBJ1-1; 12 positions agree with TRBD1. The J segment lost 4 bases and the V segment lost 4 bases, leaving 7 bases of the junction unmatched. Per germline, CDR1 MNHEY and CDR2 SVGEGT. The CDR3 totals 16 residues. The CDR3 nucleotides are TGTGCCAGCAGTTCCCGGGACAGGGGGCCGAGCACTGAAGCTTTCTTT. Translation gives CASSSRDRGPSTEAFF.

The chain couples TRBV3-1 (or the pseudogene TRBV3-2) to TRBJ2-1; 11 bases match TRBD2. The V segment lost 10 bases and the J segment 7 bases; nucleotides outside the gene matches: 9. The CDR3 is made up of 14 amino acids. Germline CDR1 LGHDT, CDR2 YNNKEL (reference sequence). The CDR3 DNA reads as TGTGCCACAACCCGGACTAGCGGGCTGAATGAGCAGTTCTTC. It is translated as CATTRTSGLNEQFF.

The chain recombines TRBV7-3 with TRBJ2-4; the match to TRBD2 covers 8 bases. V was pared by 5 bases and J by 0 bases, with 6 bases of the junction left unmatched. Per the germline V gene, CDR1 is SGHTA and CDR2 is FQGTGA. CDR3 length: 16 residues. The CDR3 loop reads CASSIGTSLAKNIQYF. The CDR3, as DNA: TGTGCCAGCAGCATCGGGACTAGTTTAGCCAAAAACATTCAGTACTTC. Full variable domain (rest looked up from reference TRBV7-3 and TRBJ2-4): GAGVSQTPSNKVTEKGKYVELRCDPISGHTALYWYRQSLGQGPEFLIYFQGTGAADDSGLPNDRFFAVRPEGSVSTLKIQRTERGDSAVYLCASSIGTSLAKNIQYFGAGTRLSVL.

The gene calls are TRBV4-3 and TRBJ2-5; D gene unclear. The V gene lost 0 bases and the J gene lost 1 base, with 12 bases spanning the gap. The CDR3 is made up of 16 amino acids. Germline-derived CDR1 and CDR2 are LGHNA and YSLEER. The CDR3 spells CASSQERGLGQETQYF. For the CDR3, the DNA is TGCGCCAGCAGCCAAGAGCGAGGATTAGGCCAAGAGACCCAGTACTTC.

In DNA form, the CDR3 reads TGTGCCAGCAGCTCCCCCCACAGAGATACGCAGTATTTT. It is translated as CASSSPHRDTQYF. This chain joins TRBV9 and TRBJ2-3; no firm D call. CDR1 is SGDLS, CDR2 YYNGEE, per germline. Trimming removed 4 bases from V and 5 bases from J, with 11 bases in between. The CDR3 has 13 residues.

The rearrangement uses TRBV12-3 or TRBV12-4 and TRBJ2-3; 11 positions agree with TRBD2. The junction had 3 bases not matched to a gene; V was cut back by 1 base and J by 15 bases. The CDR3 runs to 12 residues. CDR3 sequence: CASSLVAGGHYF. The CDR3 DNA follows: TGTGCCAGCAGTTTAGTAGCGGGGGGGCACTATTTT.

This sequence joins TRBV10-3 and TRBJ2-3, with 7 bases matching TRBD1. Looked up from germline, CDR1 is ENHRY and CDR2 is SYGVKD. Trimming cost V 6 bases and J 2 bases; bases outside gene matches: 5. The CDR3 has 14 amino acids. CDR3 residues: CAISRQGNTDTQYF. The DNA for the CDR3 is TGTGCCATCAGCCGACAGGGAAACACAGATACGCAGTATTTT.

CDR3 bases: TGTGCCAGCAGCTTAGTCGGGACACCCCAAGAGACCCAGTACTTC. Its protein is CASSLVGTPQETQYF. The gene calls are TRBV11-3 and TRBJ2-5, with TRBD1 as a possible D gene (6 bases). The CDR3 length is 15 residues. Looked up from germline, CDR1 is SGHNT and CDR2 is YENEEA. V lost 1 base, J lost 1 base, and 10 bases lay in between.

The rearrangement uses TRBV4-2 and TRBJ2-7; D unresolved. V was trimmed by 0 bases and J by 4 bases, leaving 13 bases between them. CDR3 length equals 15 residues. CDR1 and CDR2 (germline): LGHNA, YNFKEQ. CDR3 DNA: TGTGCCAGCAGCCAAGAAGGTACAGCCTGGTACGAGCAGTACTTC. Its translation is CASSQEGTAWYEQYF.

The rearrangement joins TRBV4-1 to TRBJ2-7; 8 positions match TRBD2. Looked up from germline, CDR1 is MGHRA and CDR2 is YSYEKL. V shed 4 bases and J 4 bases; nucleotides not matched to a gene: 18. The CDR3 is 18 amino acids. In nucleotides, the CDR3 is TGCGCCAGCAGCCCTGAACCCGTGGGGAGCGGGGGTAGATACGAGCAGTACTTC. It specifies CASSPEPVGSGGRYEQYF.

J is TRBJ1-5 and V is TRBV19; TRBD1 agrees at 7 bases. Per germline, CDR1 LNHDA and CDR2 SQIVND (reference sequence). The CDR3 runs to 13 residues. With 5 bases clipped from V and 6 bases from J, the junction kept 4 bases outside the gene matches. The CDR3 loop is CASSRSGGQPQHF. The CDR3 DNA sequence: TGTGCCAGTAGTCGGTCAGGGGGTCAGCCCCAGCATTTT.